This TCR beta chain was sequenced for a study of T cells after yellow fever vaccination. The CDR3 consists of 12 residues. V shed 6 bases and J 9 bases; nucleotides not matched to a gene: 7. From the 5' RACE reads, TCRdb called clonotypes with MiXCR, one entry per CDR3 protein. This sample has 500,000 to 650,000 distinct CDR3 sequences; about 17% occur once, and the top ten carry 17%. This TCR derives from a man between 18 and 29 years old who received the YFV17D yellow fever vaccine. This chain joins TRBV12-3 or TRBV12-4 and TRBJ2-7, with 8 bases matching TRBD1. The material was PBMCs, obtained roughly 5 days after the first yellow fever vaccination. CDR3 region: CASSPGQGGQYF. CDR3 nucleotides: TGTGCCAGCAGCCCCGGACAGGGTGGGCAGTACTTC.